These 8 T cell receptor beta chains were all obtained from the same sample, sequenced in a study of blood T cell repertoires in COVID-19 (dated by TCRdb to the early 2020s). The library was built by means of the immunoSEQ multiplex PCR assay. TCRdb limited this immuneACCESS table to in-frame rearrangements with V and J called. A share of clones is missing; checked studies link under half to unresolved V genes, and the rest is unexplained. The sample table holds around 60,000 clones, of which almost 85% were seen once. Jointly, the top ten make up around 16% of the sample. The sample comprised peripheral blood. The receptor source for this set is a man in his 60s with COVID-19, enrolled during active disease.

This rearrangement joins TRBV7-2 to TRBJ2-2; perhaps TRBD1 as D (5 bases). Germline CDR1 reads SGHTA; CDR2 reads FQGNSA. Trimming removed 9 bases from V and 1 base from J, with 18 bases in between. CDR3 length: 16 amino acids. Here the CDR3 reads CARPSGLALNTGELFF. As DNA, the CDR3 is TGTGCCAGACCATCAGGGCTGGCGCTGAACACCGGGGAGCTGTTTTTT.

The J gene is TRBJ2-3, the V gene TRBV2; D is ambiguous. V shed 6 bases and J shed 2 bases, with 12 bases lying between them. Germline CDR1 and CDR2: SNHLY and FYNNEI. The CDR3 consists of 14 residues. This CDR3 reads CASSAEPNTDTQYF. DNA for the CDR3: TGTGCCAGCAGCGCAGAACCCAACACAGATACGCAGTATTTT.

This clone appeared a few times. The V call is TRBV20-1, the J call TRBJ2-7, with D unclear. CDR3 length: 12 residues. The V end lost 4 bases, the J end lost 1 base, and 8 bases lay between the germline ends. Germline CDR1 DFQATT, CDR2 SNEGSKA (reference sequence). The CDR3 here is CSATERSYEQYF. In DNA form, the CDR3 reads TGCAGTGCTACTGAGAGGTCCTACGAGCAGTACTTC.

This CDR3 is CASRDRGQVNTEAFF. The CDR3 DNA reads as TGCGCCAGCAGAGACAGGGGGCAGGTGAACACTGAAGCTTTCTTT. The rearrangement joins TRBV5-1 to TRBJ1-1, with TRBD1 matching 10 bases. With 5 bases clipped from V and 0 bases from J, the junction kept 4 bases outside the gene matches. The length of the CDR3 is 15 residues. Per the germline V gene, CDR1 is SGHRS and CDR2 is YFSETQ.

This chain joins TRBV12-1 and TRBJ2-7; the D segment call TRBD1 is taken from the table without a DNA check. TRBV12-1 is a pseudogene locus. The CDR3 is made up of 19 amino acids. This chain's CDR3 is CASSFDEGDTIFALYEQYF. The CDR3 DNA is TGTGCCAGCAGCTTTGATGAAGGGGACACCATTTTCGCCCTCTACGAGCAGTACTTC.

The chain employs TRBV25-1 and TRBJ2-1; tentatively, D is TRBD2 (6 bases). The germline V gene encodes CDR1 MGHDK and CDR2 SYGVNS. This CDR3 contains 13 residues. The ends were cut back, 0 bases at V and 8 bases at J, with 8 bases in the middle. CDR3 DNA: TGTGCCAGCAGTGAATATAGGGAGGATGAGCAGTTCTTC. It codes for CASSEYREDEQFF.

A few counts support this clone. Other DNA sequences from this sample encode an identical CDR3 as well. The chain has TRBV6-5 and TRBJ2-1; TRBD1 matches 8 bases. Germline CDR1 reads MNHEY; CDR2 reads SVGAGI. Trimming removed 7 bases from V and 7 bases from J; junction bases left unmatched: 9. This CDR3 is 14 amino acids long. The CDR3 reads CASILDRGWNEQFF. The CDR3 DNA is TGTGCCAGCATCCTAGACAGGGGTTGGAATGAGCAGTTCTTC.

This clone showed up just a few times. The gene calls are TRBV7-6 and TRBJ2-5; TRBD2 agrees at 16 bases. Losses at the gene ends were 8 bases for V and 5 bases for J; bases not matched to a gene: 11. The CDR3 extends over 17 amino acids. Looked up from germline, CDR1 is SGHVS and CDR2 is FNYEAQ. DNA of the CDR3: TGTGCCAGCCGCGGGACTAGCGGGGGGGAGGTGATCGAGACCCAGTACTTC. It yields the protein CASRGTSGGEVIETQYF.